Sequencing of this TCR beta chain was carried out in a study of cytomegalovirus exposure and HLA in healthy donors. With 60 Vbeta and 13 Jbeta primers, the PCR was carried out. Libraries were prepared by immunoSEQ multiplex PCR; TCRdb keeps only in-frame clonotypes and omits some of them. There are 130,000 to 150,000 clones in the sample; 74% occur only once, and approximately 4.3% lies in the top ten. This receptor was identified in a man between 18 and 29 years old in good health and CMV-seropositive. The source material was PBMCs.

CDR3 sequence reads: CASSQVNSQAHGYTF. CDR3 DNA: TGCGCCAGCAGCCAAGTCAACAGCCAAGCCCATGGCTACACCTTC. The chain joins TRBV4-1 to TRBJ1-2, with no clear D. This CDR3 comprises 15 residues. From germline, CDR1 is MGHRA and CDR2 YSYEKL. V lost 1 base and J lost 6, with 15 bases in between.